The 14 T cell receptor beta chains below come from one sample, sequenced in a study of blood T cell repertoires in COVID-19. Clones were sequenced by immunoSEQ multiplex PCR, and TCRdb holds only the in-frame ones, with some missing. Seen here are about 110,000 clones, approximately 81% observed once, and the top ten hold over 35%. Material for sequencing was peripheral blood. The receptors here all came from a man at least 80 years old with acute or convalescent COVID-19.

This clone was seen once. This sequence joins TRBV28 and TRBJ1-2; the match to TRBD1 covers 8 bases. CDR1 and CDR2 from the germline V gene are MDHEN and SYDVKM. CDR3 length equals 13 residues. CDR3 region: CAADRTGNYGYTF. The CDR3 nucleotides are TGTGCGGCCGATCGGACAGGGAACTATGGCTACACCTTC.

This clone has a handful of counts. This chain links TRBV4-2 with TRBJ1-6; 10 bases align to TRBD1. V shed 1 base and J 10 bases; nucleotides not matched to a gene: 10. CDR1 and CDR2 from the germline V gene are LGHNA and YNFKEQ. The CDR3 has 17 residues. The CDR3 coding sequence is TGTGCCAGCAGCCAAGGGTTTTCGGACAGGGGGAGCTCACCCCTCCACTTT. Encoded protein: CASSQGFSDRGSSPLHF.

The genes are TRBV6-6 and TRBJ1-1; 10 bases are a match to TRBD1. The CDR3 is 15 residues long. CDR1 is MNHNY and CDR2 is SVGAGI in the germline V gene (reference sequence). Germline trimming cut 7 bases from V and 4 bases from J; bases unmatched to any gene: 9. The CDR3 DNA follows: TGTGCCAGCATGAGACAGGGGGCGCGGGGCACTGAAGCTTTCTTT. Encoded protein: CASMRQGARGTEAFF.

The chain is built from TRBV3-1 (or the pseudogene TRBV3-2) and TRBJ2-7; 11 bases agree with TRBD2. The CDR3 contains 14 residues. V lost 5 bases to trimming and J lost 3 bases; unmatched junction nucleotides: 3. Germline V lookup: CDR1 LGHDT, CDR2 YNNKEL (reference sequence). CDR3 amino acids: CASSETSGVYEQYF. CDR3 coding DNA: TGTGCCAGCAGCGAGACTAGCGGGGTCTACGAGCAGTACTTC.

The chain employs TRBV19 and TRBJ1-4, with 9 bases identical to TRBD1. V lost 3 bases and J lost 0; bases outside the gene matches: 5. Germline V CDR1 and CDR2: LNHDA, SQIVND (reference sequence). CDR3 length: 17 residues. CDR3 region: CASSIRDRGTTNEKLFF. The CDR3 DNA reads as TGTGCCAGTAGTATCCGCGACAGGGGGACAACTAATGAAAAACTGTTTTTT.

This chain links TRBV28 with TRBJ1-2; D is perhaps TRBD1 (6 bases). Germline V gene lookup returns CDR1 MDHEN and CDR2 SYDVKM. The length of the CDR3 is 14 residues. V lost 3 bases and J 3 bases, leaving 11 bases between the germline ends. CDR3 DNA sequence: TGTGCCAGCAGTTTCCGGGGGGGCGACTATGGCTACACCTTC. Its protein is CASSFRGGDYGYTF.

The chain is built from TRBV11-2 and TRBJ1-1; D gene uncertain. The CDR3 spans 14 residues. Between the trimmed V and J ends, which lost 5 bases and 0 bases, there was a span of 10 bases. The V gene's germline CDR1 is SGHAT and CDR2 FQNNGV. The CDR3 region has the DNA TGTGCCAGCAGCCTGTGGACTGTGAACACTGAAGCTTTCTTT. It translates to CASSLWTVNTEAFF.

This clone showed up just once. The chain links TRBV14 to TRBJ2-7; the match to TRBD2 covers 7 bases. J was trimmed by 9 bases and V by 7 bases; bases with no gene match: 12. CDR1 SGHDN and CDR2 FVKESK come from the germline V gene. There are 13 residues in the CDR3. CDR3 protein: CASTSPMGGRQYF. CDR3 nucleotides: TGTGCCAGCACCTCTCCGATGGGCGGGAGGCAGTACTTC.

This chain connects TRBV18 to TRBJ1-1; no clear D. This CDR3 has 18 residues. V was pared by 1 base and J by 0 bases, with 18 bases between. Germline-derived CDR1 and CDR2 are KGHSH and LQKENI. For the CDR3, the DNA is TGTGCCAGCTCACCACTCGGCGCGGCTATTCCCCTGAACACTGAAGCTTTCTTT. Its protein product is CASSPLGAAIPLNTEAFF.

This sequence joins TRBV19 and TRBJ1-1; D is undetermined. V was pared by 1 base and J by 6 bases, with 9 bases between. The germline V gene encodes CDR1 LNHDA and CDR2 SQIVND (reference sequence). The CDR3 extends over 13 amino acids. CDR3 in DNA: TGTGCCAGTAGTATAGCTTACCCAGCTGAAGCTTTCTTT. Translation gives CASSIAYPAEAFF. The complete variable domain, with remaining parts taken from reference TRBV19 and TRBJ1-1, reads DGGITQSPKYLFRKEGQNVTLSCEQNLNHDAMYWYRQDPGQGLRLIYYSQIVNDFQKGDIAEGYSVSREKKESFPLTVTSAQKNPTAFYLCASSIAYPAEAFFGQGTRLTVV.

This clone appeared a few times. This chain uses TRBV4-1 with TRBJ2-7; 8 bases are shared with TRBD2. V gave up 4 bases and J gave up 5 bases; unmatched junction bases: 25. The CDR3 sequence is 20 residues long. Germline CDR1 is MGHRA and CDR2 is YSYEKL. The CDR3 sequence: CASSPFAVAGPLRSGDEQYF. CDR3 bases: TGCGCCAGCAGCCCATTCGCGGTAGCGGGACCTCTCCGCTCTGGGGACGAGCAGTACTTC.

This chain connects TRBV7-2 to TRBJ2-1; no reliable D call. V was pared by 1 base and J by 0 bases, with 10 bases between. This CDR3 has 16 residues. CDR1 is SGHTA and CDR2 is FQGNSA in the germline V gene. CDR3: CASSLGAISSYNEQFF. The CDR3 DNA is TGTGCCAGCAGCTTAGGAGCTATTAGCTCCTACAATGAGCAGTTCTTC.

DNA for the CDR3: TGTGCCAGCAGGGGCCAGGTTATTTCACCCCTCCACTTT. This codes for CASRGQVISPLHF. The rearrangement links TRBV28 to TRBJ1-6; D not resolved. V lost 6 bases and J lost 9, with 12 bases in between. The CDR3 consists of 13 residues. CDR1 MDHEN and CDR2 SYDVKM come from the germline V gene.

The V and J genes are TRBV6-5 and TRBJ2-2; 15 positions agree with TRBD2. Germline V gene sequence: CDR1 MNHEY, CDR2 SVGAGI. This CDR3 is built from 16 residues. The junction had 2 bases not matched to a gene; V was cut back by 4 bases and J by 5 bases. The CDR3 spells CASSWGLAGGTGELFF. DNA for the CDR3: TGTGCCAGCAGTTGGGGACTAGCGGGAGGAACCGGGGAGCTGTTTTTT.